Below, 2 T cell receptor beta chains from the same sample are listed, as sequenced in a study of blood T cells in healthy people across ages. Next came a second PCR, run for roughly 7 to 12 cycles, which used a sample-barcoded 5' primer along with a J-beta primer mix. Via MiXCR, TCRdb re-called the 5' RACE reads, giving one row per CDR3 protein. The sample consists of 800,000 to 1,300,000 distinct CDR3 sequences, about 25% of them appearing once. The same sample was also used in a study of T cells of mothers and their children.

The material sequenced was blood. These receptors were obtained from a girl aged 2 to 9 in good health.

The chain is built from TRBV6-5 and TRBJ2-7; 13 bases align to TRBD2. After removal of 0 bases from V and 2 bases from J, the junction contained 1 base not matched to a gene. CDR1 is MNHEY and CDR2 is SVGAGI in the germline V gene. There are 16 residues in the CDR3. CDR3 nucleotide sequence: TGTGCCAGCAGTTACTCGGGACTAGCGGGGCCCTACGAGCAGTACTTC. Translated: CASSYSGLAGPYEQYF.

This clonotype was seen more than once but under ten times. The chain uses TRBV4-3 and TRBJ2-5; no clear D. V gave up 0 bases and J gave up 5 bases, with 19 bases separating them. The CDR3 is made up of 17 amino acids. Germline V lookup: CDR1 LGHNA, CDR2 YSLEER. CDR3 sequence (DNA): TGCGCCAGCAGCCAAGATGGTCGGGCTACGTCGCGCGAGACCCAGTACTTC. This sequence encodes CASSQDGRATSRETQYF.